This entry lists 22 T cell receptor beta chains sequenced from one sample in a study of beta chain features in type 1 diabetes. Regarding the study as a whole: Shorter TCRB CDR3s, moderately but significantly so, were found in Type 1 diabetes patients in all four CD4+ subsets.

No antigen is known for these receptors. Reverse transcribing all isolated RNA meant expressed TCRB transcripts were sequenced. This table comes from immunoSEQ multiplex PCR, and its TCRdb copy is limited to in-frame clones, with some not included. The sample includes about 240,000 clones, approximately 15% of them seen just once. Sequenced sample: naive CD4+ T cells from blood. Every receptor here comes from a man aged 30-40 years with type 1 diabetes.

This clone was picked up a small number of times. The CDR3 reads CASSPPEGVQYF. CDR3 DNA: TGTGCCAGCTCACCACCGGAGGGAGTCCAGTACTTC. The gene calls are TRBV18 and TRBJ2-5; D is perhaps TRBD2 (6 bases). Trimming took 0 bases from V and 10 from J, leaving 9 bases between them. CDR1 is KGHSH, CDR2 LQKENI, per germline. This CDR3 spans 12 amino acids.

This clone was detected a few times. The V call is TRBV9, the J call TRBJ1-6; 10 bases are a match to TRBD1. The ends lost 0 bases at V and 11 bases at J; junction bases unmatched: 2. Germline-derived CDR1 and CDR2 are SGDLS and YYNGEE. CDR3 length: 14 amino acids. CDR3 coding DNA: TGTGCCAGCAGCGTAGAGGACAGGGGGACACCCCTCCACTTT. Translating it yields CASSVEDRGTPLHF.

DNA of the CDR3: TGTGCCAGCAGTGAAGGGGCCAGCGGACGCTACGAGCAGTACTTC. It codes for CASSEGASGRYEQYF. The genes are TRBV2 and TRBJ2-7, with D possibly TRBD2 on 5 matching bases. Germline CDR1 SNHLY, CDR2 FYNNEI. Deletions cut 1 base from V and 3 bases from J, with 13 bases between. This CDR3 is 15 amino acids long. Full variable domain (rest looked up from reference TRBV2 and TRBJ2-7): EPEVTQTPSHQVTQMGQEVILRCVPISNHLYFYWYRQILGQKVEFLVSFYNNEISEKSEIFDDQFSVERPDGSNFTLKIRSTKLEDSAMYFCASSEGASGRYEQYFGPGTRLTVT.

Only a few counts were recorded for this clone. V usage is TRBV29-1 and J usage is TRBJ1-1; D call uncertain. Trimming took 3 bases from V and 3 from J, leaving 11 bases between them. From germline, CDR1 is SQVTM and CDR2 ANQGSEA. CDR3 length: 13 amino acids. CDR3 region: CSVENHGYTEAFF. The CDR3 nucleotides are TGCAGCGTTGAGAACCACGGGTACACTGAAGCTTTCTTT. Full variable domain (remainder filled in from reference TRBV29-1 and TRBJ1-1): SAVISQKPSRDICQRGTSLTIQCQVDSQVTMMFWYRQQPGQSLTLIATANQGSEATYESGFVIDKFPISRPNLTFSTLTVSNMSPEDSSIYLCSVENHGYTEAFFGQGTRLTVV.

This chain uses TRBV4-2 with TRBJ2-3, with D perhaps TRBD1 (6 bases). The CDR3 sequence is 14 residues long. The germline V and J ends were trimmed by 0 bases and 6 bases, with 10 bases remaining between them. The germline V gene encodes CDR1 LGHNA and CDR2 YNFKEQ. The DNA for the CDR3 is TGTGCCAGCAGCCAAGACGGGCAGGGGGATACGCAGTATTTT. It translates to CASSQDGQGDTQYF.

There are a few counts of this clone. The chain joins TRBV19 to TRBJ2-3; 8 bases match TRBD1. Germline V gene lookup returns CDR1 LNHDA and CDR2 SQIVND (reference sequence). The V segment lost 6 bases and the J segment 2 bases; nucleotides outside the gene matches: 4. CDR3 length: 14 residues. The CDR3 protein is CASRPGQATDTQYF. CDR3 sequence (DNA): TGTGCCAGTAGACCGGGACAGGCCACAGATACGCAGTATTTT. Using reference TRBV19 and TRBJ2-3 for the parts outside the CDR3, the full variable domain is DGGITQSPKYLFRKEGQNVTLSCEQNLNHDAMYWYRQDPGQGLRLIYYSQIVNDFQKGDIAEGYSVSREKKESFPLTVTSAQKNPTAFYLCASRPGQATDTQYFGPGTRLTVL.

This clone was counted between two and nine times. This chain links TRBV7-9 with TRBJ2-3; a possible D gene is TRBD1 (6 bases). The germline CDR1 and CDR2 sequences are SEHNR and FQNEAQ (reference sequence). Deletions cut 5 bases from V and 3 bases from J, with 15 bases between. This CDR3 has 15 amino acids. The CDR3: CASSRQGQRTDTQYF. CDR3 nucleotides: TGTGCCAGCAGCCGCCAGGGACAACGGACAGATACGCAGTATTTT.

The chain combines TRBV6-5 with TRBJ2-7; 8 nucleotides align to TRBD1. Germline loops: CDR1 MNHEY, CDR2 SVGAGI. The CDR3 loop spans 13 amino acids. J gave up 4 bases and V 6 bases, and 5 bases lay outside the gene matches. The CDR3 spells CASSVDRGYEQYF. CDR3 DNA: TGTGCCAGCAGCGTTGACAGGGGTTACGAGCAGTACTTC.

This clone was counted only a few times. This sequence joins TRBV18 and TRBJ1-4, with TRBD1 matching over 9 bases. This CDR3 comprises 15 residues. V was pared by 5 bases and J by 5 bases, with 6 bases of the junction left unmatched. Germline V CDR1 and CDR2: KGHSH, LQKENI. Written as DNA, the CDR3 is TGTGCCAGCTCAGCTAACAGGGGGCGAAATGAAAAACTGTTTTTT. Amino acids: CASSANRGRNEKLFF.

There are a few counts of this clone. V usage is TRBV30 and J usage is TRBJ1-6; no reliable D call. CDR3 size: 13 residues. V gave up 4 bases and J gave up 8 bases, with 12 bases separating them. Per the germline V gene, CDR1 is GTSNPN and CDR2 is SVGIG (reference sequence). CDR3 in DNA: TGTGCCTGGACTCCAGCTCTAGATTCACCCCTCCACTTT. This codes for CAWTPALDSPLHF.

The rearrangement links TRBV6-6 to TRBJ2-2; D not resolved. CDR1 MNHNY and CDR2 SVGAGI come from the germline V gene (reference sequence). The CDR3 loop spans 16 amino acids. Between the trimmed V and J ends, which lost 2 bases and 4 bases, there was a span of 14 bases. The DNA of the CDR3 is TGTGCCAGCAGTTACGAGGCTCCTCGAGGCACCGGGGAGCTGTTTTTT. Translated, it gives CASSYEAPRGTGELFF.

This clone came up a few times. The rearrangement links TRBV4-1 to TRBJ2-7, with D possibly TRBD2 on 7 matching bases. The length of the CDR3 is 16 residues. Trimming pared 3 bases from V and 5 bases from J, leaving 20 bases between. Germline lookup yields CDR1 MGHRA and CDR2 YSYEKL. CDR3 loop: CASSHPRGGGKDEQYF. Written as DNA, the CDR3 is TGCGCCAGCAGCCATCCTAGAGGGGGGGGGAAGGACGAGCAGTACTTC.

This clone has more than one count but fewer than ten. The J gene is TRBJ1-4, the V gene TRBV5-1; possible D gene TRBD1, 6 bases. Germline CDR1 reads SGHRS; CDR2 reads YFSETQ. The V gene lost 0 bases and the J gene lost 2 bases, with 11 bases spanning the gap. The CDR3 length is 16 residues. The CDR3, as DNA: TGCGCCAGCAGCTTGGGACAGGCCGCGACTAATGAAAAACTGTTTTTT. Translated, it gives CASSLGQAATNEKLFF.

This clone was counted between two and nine times. The chain's CDR3 is CASSPQGGTEAFF. CDR3 sequence (DNA): TGTGCCAGCTCACCTCAAGGGGGAACTGAAGCTTTCTTT. This rearrangement joins TRBV18 to TRBJ1-1; D may be TRBD1 (6 bases). Germline CDR1 is KGHSH and CDR2 is LQKENI. V lost 3 bases and J 5 bases, leaving 10 bases between the germline ends. CDR3 size: 13 residues.

The chain carries TRBV2 and TRBJ2-1; 10 bases align to TRBD1. The ends lost 9 bases at V and 2 bases at J; junction bases unmatched: 4. CDR3 size: 14 residues. CDR1 is SNHLY, CDR2 FYNNEI, per germline. The chain's CDR3 is CASGDRGAYNEQFF. The CDR3 DNA sequence: TGTGCCAGTGGGGACAGGGGTGCCTACAATGAGCAGTTCTTC. The full variable domain, with the rest looked up from reference TRBV2 and TRBJ2-1, is EPEVTQTPSHQVTQMGQEVILRCVPISNHLYFYWYRQILGQKVEFLVSFYNNEISEKSEIFDDQFSVERPDGSNFTLKIRSTKLEDSAMYFCASGDRGAYNEQFFGPGTRLTVL.

This clone was seen more than once but under ten times. The chain employs TRBV6-5 and TRBJ2-7; the D is unclear. Per germline, CDR1 MNHEY and CDR2 SVGAGI. CDR3 length: 14 amino acids. The germline V and J ends were trimmed by 2 bases and 1 base, with 9 bases remaining between them. The CDR3 here is CASSYEADSYEQYF. DNA for the CDR3: TGTGCCAGCAGTTACGAGGCGGATTCCTACGAGCAGTACTTC.

This chain joins TRBV7-9 and TRBJ1-6, with D maybe TRBD1 (5 bases). CDR1 and CDR2 from the germline V gene are SEHNR and FQNEAQ (reference sequence). Between the trimmed V and J ends, which lost 5 bases and 1 base, there was a span of 15 bases. The CDR3 covers 17 residues. Here the CDR3 DNA reads TGTGCCAGCAGCCTATCCACAGGCGATTCCTATAATTCACCCCTCCACTTT. Its protein product is CASSLSTGDSYNSPLHF.

This clone showed up just a few times. V and J are TRBV13 and TRBJ2-2, with D tentatively TRBD1 (5 bases). Trimming took 5 bases from V and 4 from J, leaving 14 bases between them. Germline lookup yields CDR1 PRHDT and CDR2 FYEKMQ (reference sequence). The length of the CDR3 is 15 residues. CDR3 sequence (DNA): TGTGCCAGCAGCCAGGGATGGGGCGGCACCGGGGAGCTGTTTTTT. Encoded protein: CASSQGWGGTGELFF.

This clone was detected a few times. J is TRBJ2-7 and V is TRBV4-1; 10 nucleotides line up with TRBD2. Germline V lookup: CDR1 MGHRA, CDR2 YSYEKL. With 0 bases clipped from V and 3 bases from J, the junction kept 5 bases outside the gene matches. The CDR3 covers 16 residues. CDR3 sequence: CASSQDSSGGVYEQYF. The CDR3 region has the DNA TGCGCCAGCAGCCAAGATTCTAGCGGGGGAGTCTACGAGCAGTACTTC.

The V and J genes are TRBV28 and TRBJ1-5; perhaps TRBD1 as D (6 bases). V was pared by 3 bases and J by 2 bases, with 11 bases between. The CDR3 totals 15 residues. CDR1 is MDHEN, CDR2 SYDVKM, per germline. The CDR3: CASSFYRARNQPQHF. In DNA form, the CDR3 reads TGTGCCAGCAGTTTTTACAGGGCTCGCAATCAGCCCCAGCATTTT.

This clone came up a few times. The chain employs TRBV5-1 and TRBJ1-2; no clear D gene. Trimming pared 0 bases from V and 6 bases from J, leaving 9 bases between. The CDR3 loop spans 13 amino acids. CDR1 SGHRS and CDR2 YFSETQ come from the germline V gene. The CDR3 loop is CASSLAAADGYTF. Here the CDR3 DNA reads TGCGCCAGCAGCTTGGCAGCGGCAGATGGCTACACCTTC.

The V call is TRBV25-1, the J call TRBJ2-1; 14 bases match TRBD2. Germline CDR1 reads MGHDK; CDR2 reads SYGVNS. This CDR3 is built from 13 residues. Losses at the gene ends were 6 bases for V and 9 bases for J; bases not matched to a gene: 1. CDR3 DNA: TGTGCCAGCAGGACTAGCGGGGGGGTTGAGCAGTTCTTC. Translation gives CASRTSGGVEQFF.